These T cell receptor beta chains were read from a single sample in a study of beta chain features in type 1 diabetes. Clones were sequenced by immunoSEQ multiplex PCR, and TCRdb holds only the in-frame ones, with some missing. Found here are nearly 350,000 clones, roughly 9% of them singletons; the top ten hold around 1%. The specimen sequenced was central memory CD4+ T cells from blood. All receptors come from a man aged 25 to 45 with type 1 diabetes. The CDR3 runs from the conserved cysteine through the conserved F or W. A D gene is named only where the DNA matches it firmly. Clone size appears in some rows only: once, few, many, or a class for an expanded clone.

TGTGCCAGCAGCGCCTTACAGGGAAACACCGGGGAGCTGTTTTTT CASSALQGNTGELFF TRBJ2-2 - - TRBV9
TGCGCCAGCAGCTTGGCCGGCGTCCAAGAGACCCAGTACTTC CASSLAGVQETQYF TRBJ2-5 few - TRBV5-1
TGTGCCACTCAACTCCCGTCTGAGGGGGCGGAGACCCAGTACTTC CATQLPSEGAETQYF TRBJ2-5 few - TRBV21-1
TGTGCCAGCAGTTACTCGCTGTCGGGACAAGAGACCCAGTACTTC CASSYSLSGQETQYF TRBJ2-5 few - TRBV6-5
TGTGCCAGCAGTCAAAGCGGGGGGGCGACAGATACGCAGTATTTT CASSQSGGATDTQYF TRBJ2-3 - TRBD2 TRBV11-2
TGTGCCAGCAGCCCGCTGGGGGCCGGGGGGGCCTACGAGCAGTACTTC CASSPLGAGGAYEQYF TRBJ2-7 - TRBD2 TRBV5-6
TGTGCCAGCAGCGTAGTGGGGCAGAGCACAGATACGCAGTATTTT CASSVVGQSTDTQYF TRBJ2-3 few - TRBV9
TGTGCCAGCAGCCCCTTTCCGGGGGGGCTTCGCGACGAGCAGTACTTC CASSPFPGGLRDEQYF TRBJ2-7 - TRBD2 TRBV7-2
TGTGCCAGCAGCGTAGTCCCCCTAGGTGTAATAGCGGGGGTCCCCCTAGGGCAGTTCTTC CASSVVPLGVIAGVPLGQFF TRBJ2-1 many TRBD2 TRBV9
TGTGCCAGCAGCTTAGTGGGTCAGGGGAATCAGCCCCAGCATTTT CASSLVGQGNQPQHF TRBJ1-5 - - TRBV7-2
TGTGCCAGCAGCCCGGGACAGGGTTTGGGTAGCCAAGAGACCCAGTACTTC CASSPGQGLGSQETQYF TRBJ2-5 few TRBD1 TRBV7-6
TGTGCCAGCAGCCAGCAGGGGATCGAGGCTTTCTTT CASSQQGIEAFF TRBJ1-1 few - TRBV7-9
TGTGCCAGCAGCTTAAATGGGGGACCTGAAGAGACCCAGTACTTC CASSLNGGPEETQYF TRBJ2-5 few - TRBV7-9
TGTGCCAGCAGCTTACAGGGGACAGATCAGCCCCAGCATTTT CASSLQGTDQPQHF TRBJ1-5 few TRBD1 TRBV7-9
TGCGCCAGCAGCCAAGCGCACGGTACGTCTGGGGCCAACGTCCTGACTTTC CASSQAHGTSGANVLTF TRBJ2-6 - - TRBV4-3
TGCGCCAGCAGCTTAGGACTAGCGATGGGAAATGAGCAGTTCTTC CASSLGLAMGNEQFF TRBJ2-1 few TRBD2 TRBV5-1
TGTGCCTGGAGGGTTGCGAGACAGTCTCCGTCCGGGGAGCTGTTTTTT CAWRVARQSPSGELFF TRBJ2-2 few - TRBV30
TGTGCCAGCAGTTTCACCACAGATACGCAGTATTTT CASSFTTDTQYF TRBJ2-3 - - TRBV28
TGTGCCAGCTCACCAGGGACAGGGTTCGAGCAGTACTTC CASSPGTGFEQYF TRBJ2-7 - TRBD1 TRBV18
TGTGCCAGCAGCTTAGACAGGGGACGACGGGGCTACACCTTC CASSLDRGRRGYTF TRBJ1-2 few TRBD1 TRBV7-2
TGTGCCAGCAGCGTGGGACAGGGGGAGACCCAGTACTTC CASSVGQGETQYF TRBJ2-5 - TRBD1 TRBV9
TGCGCCAGCAGTGAGTCAGTCGGTGAGCAGTACTTC CASSESVGEQYF TRBJ2-7 - - TRBV10-1
TGTGCCAGCAGTTTATCAAACAGGGGCACCCAGTACTTC CASSLSNRGTQYF TRBJ2-5 few TRBD1 TRBV27
TGTGCCAGCAGCCCCAGTTTGGCTAACTATGGCTACACCTTC CASSPSLANYGYTF TRBJ1-2 - - TRBV27
TGTGCCAGCAGCCCAACGACAGGGAACATTCAGTACTTC CASSPTTGNIQYF TRBJ2-4 - TRBD1 TRBV5-6
TGCGCCAGCATTTTCCCTAGCGGGGGAGAGGATACGCAGTATTTT CASIFPSGGEDTQYF TRBJ2-3 few TRBD2 TRBV10-2
TGTGCCAGCAGCGTTACGGGGAGGCAGCCCCAGCATTTT CASSVTGRQPQHF TRBJ1-5 few - TRBV9
TGTGCCAGCAGCTCGCTCGGACAGGGAGGCAAATCTGGGGCCAACGTCCTGACTTTC CASSSLGQGGKSGANVLTF TRBJ2-6 - TRBD1 TRBV7-9
TGCAGTGCTAGTCGCGCCGGGGAGCTGTTTTTT CSASRAGELFF TRBJ2-2 few - TRBV20-1
TGTGCCTGGGTCTGGGGGGGGAAGGCCAAAAACATTCAGTACTTC CAWVWGGKAKNIQYF TRBJ2-4 - TRBD2 TRBV30